This T cell receptor beta chain emerged from a study of cytomegalovirus exposure and HLA in healthy donors. Study results and limitations: Later analysis demonstrated an association between a missense DCLRE1C variant and TCR beta V- and J-gene trimming. Several top significant clusters appeared, in a later analysis, to be linked to common viral pathogens.

Donors were nominally healthy when sampled, though unrecorded immune exposures were likely. PCR primers comprised 60 Vbeta and 13 Jbeta primers. Using immunoSEQ multiplex PCR, the repertoire was profiled, and TCRdb retains in-frame clones only, with some absent. The data hold roughly 160,000 clones, with about 71% observed a single time. A word on this clone: Its antigen remains unknown.

Germline assignment: CDR1 MGHRA and CDR2 YSYEKL. The CDR3 is 15 residues long. The specimen sequenced was PBMCs. The rearrangement uses TRBV4-1 and TRBJ2-5; D may be TRBD2 (6 bases). With the DNA end fitting TRBJ2-7 better, the J assignment may be wrong. The sequence was collected from a woman aged 30 to 39 in good health and CMV-seronegative. In DNA form, the CDR3 reads TGCGCCAGCCGGTCCCCCGGGAGAGGGCAAGACGAGCAGTACTTC. Its protein is CASRSPGRGQDEQYF.